The 28 T cell receptor beta chains below come from one sample, sequenced in a study of circulating CD8 cells and anti-PD-1 response in melanoma. Live CD3+CD8+TCRalphabeta+ cells were sorted into four subsets by PD-1 and/or TIGIT. Using roughly 15 ng of total RNA, TCR libraries were made with the QIAseq Immune Repertoire TCR panel. TCRdb passed the reads through MiXCR, listing each CDR3 protein once. The sample has 500 to 800 distinct CDR3 sequences, 7% to 9% seen once; the top ten hold 15% to 20%. Sequences were derived from CD8+ T cells from PBMCs, sampled at baseline or after one month of anti-PD-1 therapy (not recorded which). The receptors derive from a human donor with melanoma.

This clonotype is deemed large (0.1 to 1%). The V gene is TRBV2, the J gene TRBJ2-4; 7 nucleotides match TRBD1. The trim removed 7 bases at V and 8 bases at J, leaving 11 bases unmatched. This CDR3 spans 14 amino acids. Germline CDR1 reads SNHLY; CDR2 reads FYNNEI. The CDR3: CASTETGLRDIQYF. In DNA, the CDR3 is TGTGCCAGCACCGAGACAGGGCTTAGGGACATTCAGTACTTC.

A few counts support this clonotype. The chain carries TRBV4-2 and TRBJ2-7, with D perhaps matching TRBD1 (6 bases). V gave up 3 bases and J gave up 1 base, with 13 bases separating them. Germline loops: CDR1 LGHNA, CDR2 YNFKEQ. CDR3 length: 15 amino acids. CDR3 sequence: CASSQGATASYEQYF. Written as DNA, the CDR3 is TGTGCCAGCAGCCAGGGGGCTACAGCTTCCTACGAGCAGTACTTC.

This clonotype is classed as large. The chain is built from TRBV24-1 and TRBJ2-1, with D possibly matching TRBD1 (5 bases). Germline lookup yields CDR1 KGHDR and CDR2 SFDVKD. The CDR3 totals 14 residues. Trimming stripped 1 base from V and 9 bases from J, with 12 bases between. In DNA, the CDR3 is TGTGCCACCAGTGATTTTAGGGGAACCGTTGAGCAGTTCTTC. This sequence encodes CATSDFRGTVEQFF.

By frequency in the sample, this clonotype is large. This sequence joins TRBV29-1 and TRBJ2-6; either TRBD1 or TRBD2 may supply D (5 bases each). Trimming took off 5 bases at V and 0 bases at J, with 17 bases between the two ends. CDR1 SQVTM and CDR2 ANQGSEA come from the germline V gene. The CDR3 contains 17 residues. CDR3 sequence: CSVRFRDQNSGANVLTF. In DNA form, the CDR3 reads TGCAGCGTTCGGTTCAGGGACCAAAACTCTGGGGCCAACGTCCTGACTTTC.

On this clonotype: It is likely a read error, because the conserved phenylalanine at the end of the CDR3 is missing. For the CDR3, the DNA is TGTGCCAGCAGTTGGGGACAGGGGTTTTACGAGCAGTACCTC. Amino acid sequence: CASSWGQGFYEQYL. The V and J genes are TRBV12-3 or TRBV12-4 and TRBJ2-7; 10 nucleotides line up with TRBD1. V shed 4 bases and J 4 bases; nucleotides not matched to a gene: 4. CDR3 size: 14 residues.

This clonotype is categorized as medium-sized (0.01 to 0.1%). V usage is TRBV4-1 and J usage is TRBJ1-5, with D unclear. This CDR3 has 15 amino acids. The germline V gene has CDR1 MGHRA and CDR2 YSYEKL. V lost 1 base, J lost 0 bases, and 7 bases lay in between. For the CDR3, the DNA is TGCGCCAGCAGCCAAGTTGACGATAGCAATCAGCCCCAGCATTTT. It specifies CASSQVDDSNQPQHF.

This clonotype qualifies as large. The V gene is TRBV28, the J gene TRBJ2-5; tentatively, D is TRBD2 (6 bases). Germline V lookup: CDR1 MDHEN, CDR2 SYDVKM. The CDR3 totals 14 residues. V shed 4 bases and J shed 5 bases, with 14 bases lying between them. The CDR3 coding sequence is TGTGCCAGCAGTTCTCCCGGGACTCGTGAGACCCAGTACTTC. Protein sequence: CASSSPGTRETQYF.

This clonotype was seen a handful of times. The chain couples TRBV19 to TRBJ2-7; TRBD2 is a possible D gene (6 bases). The CDR3 is 13 amino acids. The V end lost 5 bases, the J end lost 1 base, and 9 bases lay between the germline ends. The germline V gene has CDR1 LNHDA and CDR2 SQIVND (reference sequence). The CDR3 sequence is CASSPSASYEQYF. In nucleotides, the CDR3 is TGTGCCAGTAGTCCTAGCGCATCCTACGAGCAGTACTTC. The variable domain in full, completed from reference TRBV19 and TRBJ2-7, reads DGGITQSPKYLFRKEGQNVTLSCEQNLNHDAMYWYRQDPGQGLRLIYYSQIVNDFQKGDIAEGYSVSREKKESFPLTVTSAQKNPTAFYLCASSPSASYEQYFGPGTRLTVT.

This clonotype rates as large. V usage is TRBV4-3 and J usage is TRBJ2-3; TRBD1 agrees at 10 bases. The V segment lost 0 bases and the J segment 3 bases; nucleotides outside the gene matches: 3. Germline loops: CDR1 LGHNA, CDR2 YSLEER. The CDR3 sequence is 16 residues long. In DNA form, the CDR3 reads TGCGCCAGCAGCCAAGATTTGGGACAGGGGACAGATACGCAGTATTTT. Translation: CASSQDLGQGTDTQYF.

This clonotype counts as medium-sized (0.01 to 0.1%). The gene calls are TRBV29-1 and TRBJ2-7, with D possibly being TRBD1 (5 bases). V was clipped by 2 bases and J by 0 bases, with 8 bases between them. The germline gives CDR1 SQVTM, CDR2 ANQGSEA. The CDR3 has 13 residues. Here the CDR3 reads CSVEKDNSYEQYF. CDR3 DNA sequence: TGCAGCGTTGAAAAGGACAACTCCTACGAGCAGTACTTC.

This clonotype is labeled medium-sized. V usage is TRBV11-2 and J usage is TRBJ2-1; D tentatively fits TRBD1 or TRBD2 (7 bases each). Trimming took 5 bases from V and 7 from J, leaving 21 bases between them. Germline CDR1 and CDR2: SGHAT and FQNNGV. This CDR3 spans 16 amino acids. CDR3 bases: TGTGCCAGCAGCCCCATCAGGGGGGGTGCTTTGAATGAGCAGTTCTTC. It translates to CASSPIRGGALNEQFF.

This clonotype is judged medium-sized. The chain couples TRBV19 to TRBJ2-1; tentatively, D is TRBD2 (5 bases). The germline gives CDR1 LNHDA, CDR2 SQIVND (reference sequence). The length of the CDR3 is 14 residues. V dropped 3 bases and J dropped 5 bases, with 11 bases sitting between them. Written as DNA, the CDR3 is TGTGCCAGTAGTATGGGCTCGGGGAACAATGAGCAGTTCTTC. It yields the protein CASSMGSGNNEQFF.

By its share, this clonotype is large. The chain has TRBV6-5 and TRBJ1-5; TRBD1 is a possible D gene (5 bases). From germline, CDR1 is MNHEY and CDR2 SVGAGI. The CDR3 is 16 amino acids. V lost 6 bases and J lost 2, with 17 bases in between. The CDR3 sequence: CASSALGTRGNQPQHF. CDR3 DNA: TGTGCCAGCAGCGCCCTGGGGACCAGGGGCAATCAGCCCCAGCATTTT.

V and J are TRBV9 and TRBJ2-7; 10 nucleotides line up with TRBD1. Germline-derived CDR1 and CDR2 are SGDLS and YYNGEE. V lost 0 bases to trimming and J lost 2 bases; unmatched junction nucleotides: 5. CDR3 length equals 16 residues. The CDR3 bases are TGTGCCAGCAGCGTAGGCGGGACAGGGGTGGCCTACGAGCAGTACTTC. Its protein product is CASSVGGTGVAYEQYF.

Within the sample, this clonotype is medium-sized. The V call is TRBV27, the J call TRBJ2-1, with 7 bases lining up with TRBD1. The CDR3 has 11 residues. V shed 3 bases, J shed 12 bases, and the junction held 2 bases outside the gene matches. Germline assignment: CDR1 MNHEY and CDR2 SMNVEV (reference sequence). CDR3 nucleotide sequence: TGTGCCAGCAGTTTTACAGGGGTGCAGTTCTTC. It encodes CASSFTGVQFF.

This clonotype is labeled as large. This chain uses TRBV4-3 with TRBJ2-7; D may match TRBD1 or TRBD2 (5 bases each). Germline V gene sequence: CDR1 LGHNA, CDR2 YSLEER. This CDR3 spans 16 amino acids. The V end was cut by 1 base, the J end by 0 bases, with 13 bases between. Written as DNA, the CDR3 is TGCGCCAGCAGCCAAGGCGTAGGGGAGCCCTCCTACGAGCAGTACTTC. Translating gives CASSQGVGEPSYEQYF.

This clonotype is classed as large. This chain's CDR3 is CASSARGRGGQYF. The CDR3 bases are TGTGCCAGCAGCGCCAGGGGCAGGGGTGGGCAGTATTTT. The V gene is TRBV7-9, the J gene TRBJ2-3; possible D gene TRBD1, 6 bases. Germline V CDR1 and CDR2: SEHNR, FQNEAQ (reference sequence). V was clipped by 5 bases and J by 11 bases, with 17 bases between them. The CDR3 is 13 amino acids. The full variable domain, completed using reference TRBV7-9 and TRBJ2-3, is DTGVSQNPRHKITKRGQNVTFRCDPISEHNRLYWYRQTLGQGPEFLTYFQNEAQLEKSRLLSDRFSAERPKGSFSTLEIQRTEQGDSAMYLCASSARGRGGQYFGPGTRLTVL.

Judged by abundance, this clonotype is large. The chain uses TRBV19 and TRBJ2-3; D possibly corresponds to TRBD2 (6 bases). The V end lost 9 bases, the J end lost 3 bases, and 19 bases lay between the germline ends. The CDR3 extends over 15 amino acids. Germline V gene lookup returns CDR1 LNHDA and CDR2 SQIVND (reference sequence). The CDR3 DNA is TGTGCCAGCCTTCCAGAGGGACTTCCAACAGATACGCAGTATTTT. The encoded protein is CASLPEGLPTDTQYF.

This clonotype is medium-sized in the sample. The V and J genes are TRBV16 and TRBJ1-1; tentatively, D is TRBD1 (5 bases). Germline loops: CDR1 KGHSY, CDR2 FQNENV. The CDR3 is 19 amino acids. The V end was cut by 0 bases, the J end by 1 base, with 21 bases between. CDR3 loop: CASSQSLAGGGLSNTEAFF. In DNA form, the CDR3 reads TGTGCCAGCAGCCAATCTTTGGCGGGGGGGGGATTGTCGAACACTGAAGCTTTCTTT.

This clonotype was observed a handful of times. The V and J genes are TRBV27 and TRBJ2-3; D gene unclear. This CDR3 has 14 residues. CDR1 is MNHEY, CDR2 SMNVEV, per germline (reference sequence). Trimming cost V 6 bases and J 2 bases, with 12 bases left between them. In nucleotides, the CDR3 is TGTGCCAGCAGAGTAGGCCCCCTCACAGATACGCAGTATTTT. Amino acids: CASRVGPLTDTQYF.

This clonotype is labeled large. J is TRBJ2-4 and V is TRBV24-1, with D possibly matching TRBD1 (6 bases). The germline V gene encodes CDR1 KGHDR and CDR2 SFDVKD. This CDR3 has 13 residues. V dropped 9 bases and J dropped 5 bases, with 13 bases sitting between them. The CDR3 reads CATADSNENIQYF. The CDR3 nucleotides are TGTGCCACCGCGGACAGCAACGAAAACATTCAGTACTTC.

Judged by abundance, this clonotype is large (0.1 to 1%). The chain recombines TRBV24-1 with TRBJ2-3, with a weak D call TRBD2 (7 bases). From germline, CDR1 is KGHDR and CDR2 SFDVKD. This CDR3 has 15 amino acids. V was pared by 4 bases and J by 4 bases, with 14 bases between. CDR3 sequence (DNA): TGTGCCACCAGTGAACCGGGGGGCCGGCCAGATACGCAGTATTTT. Its translation is CATSEPGGRPDTQYF.

By share, this clonotype ranks as medium-sized. The V gene is TRBV9, the J gene TRBJ2-5; D uncertain. This CDR3 spans 14 amino acids. CDR1 SGDLS and CDR2 YYNGEE come from the germline V gene. V lost 3 bases to trimming and J lost 1 base, with 10 bases between them. The CDR3 loop reads CASSEPDTQETQYF. DNA of the CDR3: TGTGCCAGCAGCGAGCCGGATACCCAAGAGACCCAGTACTTC.

Relative to its sample, this clonotype is large. The CDR3 here is CSARSPLTYEQYF. In DNA form, the CDR3 reads TGCAGTGCTAGAAGCCCGCTGACCTACGAGCAGTACTTC. The chain employs TRBV20-1 and TRBJ2-7, with unresolved D. The CDR3 length is 13 residues. Between the trimmed V and J ends, which lost 2 bases and 2 bases, there was a span of 10 bases. Germline V gene data show CDR1 as DFQATT and CDR2 as SNEGSKA (reference sequence).

This clonotype qualifies as large. The chain couples TRBV27 to TRBJ2-1; tentative D call: TRBD2 (6 bases). CDR1 is MNHEY and CDR2 is SMNVEV in the germline V gene (reference sequence). The CDR3 totals 14 residues. The V end was cut by 4 bases, the J end by 0 bases, with 7 bases between. The CDR3 loop reads CASSYGGSYNEQFF. CDR3 DNA sequence: TGTGCCAGCAGTTACGGGGGCTCCTACAATGAGCAGTTCTTC.

Judged by abundance, this clonotype is medium-sized (0.01 to 0.1%). This rearrangement joins TRBV7-3 to TRBJ2-1; D is perhaps TRBD1 (6 bases). The CDR3 is 15 amino acids. Trimming removed 4 bases from V and 9 bases from J, with 19 bases in between. Germline CDR1 and CDR2: SGHTA and FQGTGA. The chain's CDR3 is CASSYVGGAGGEQFF. The CDR3, as DNA: TGTGCCAGCAGCTACGTTGGGGGCGCGGGTGGTGAGCAGTTCTTC.

Only a few counts were recorded for this clonotype. V and J are TRBV5-4 and TRBJ2-7; the D gene is possibly TRBD2 (7 bases). This CDR3 is 13 amino acids long. From germline, CDR1 is SGHNT and CDR2 YYREEE (reference sequence). Trimming removed 0 bases at V and 6 bases at J, with 10 bases between. The CDR3 sequence is CASSLGRGLEQYF. CDR3 nucleotide sequence: TGTGCCAGCAGCTTGGGGCGGGGGCTCGAGCAGTACTTC.

With respect to this clonotype: This may arise from a read error, as a much more abundant clone is one base away. Lacking the conserved final phenylalanine or tryptophan, this CDR3 likely reflects a read error. This chain joins TRBV2 and TRBJ2-5; 9 positions match TRBD1. Losses at the gene ends were 6 bases for V and 5 bases for J; bases not matched to a gene: 7. Germline-derived CDR1 and CDR2 are SNHLY and FYNNEI. The CDR3 has 14 residues. In nucleotides, the CDR3 is TGTGCCAGCAGGGGGACAGGGTACTCGGAGACCCAGTACCTC. Protein sequence: CASRGTGYSETQYL.